The 17 T cell receptor beta chains below were found in one sample sequenced in a study of graft-versus-host responses after intestinal transplantation. The protocol was immunoSEQ multiplex PCR, while the TCRdb copy is restricted to in-frame clones and leaves out a portion. The sample contains more than 8,000 clones, roughly 90% of which appear only once. The sample was PBMCs, taken 30 to 33 days after intestinal transplant. The receptors originated from a human patient who received an intestinal transplant, so some T cells may come from the graft donor.

V gene TRBV6-5 combines with J gene TRBJ2-7, with D maybe TRBD1 (7 bases). CDR3 length: 13 amino acids. From germline, CDR1 is MNHEY and CDR2 SVGAGI. V lost 0 bases to trimming and J lost 6 bases, with 9 bases between them. In DNA form, the CDR3 reads TGTGCCAGCAGTTACTCTCAGGGGGGCGAGCAGTACTTC. This translates into CASSYSQGGEQYF.

V gene TRBV5-6 combines with J gene TRBJ1-2; 7 nucleotides line up with TRBD1. Germline V CDR1 and CDR2: SGHDT, YYEEEE. The CDR3 extends over 15 amino acids. Trimming cost V 6 bases and J 4 bases; bases outside gene matches: 12. The CDR3 nucleotides read TGTGCCAGCACCACAATAACACAGGGGACCTATGGCTACACCTTC. Encoded protein: CASTTITQGTYGYTF.

This rearrangement joins TRBV18 to TRBJ2-6; no clear D gene. The CDR3 consists of 14 residues. Trimming shortened V by 0 bases and J by 2 bases, and 2 bases separated the two germline ends. Germline CDR1 KGHSH, CDR2 LQKENI. CDR3 in DNA: TGTGCCAGCTCACCACCGGCTGGGGCCAACGTCCTGACTTTC. This encodes CASSPPAGANVLTF.

The chain couples TRBV13 to TRBJ2-3, with 10 bases identical to TRBD2. V lost 5 bases, J lost 4 bases, and 9 bases stayed unmatched. CDR3 length equals 16 residues. CDR1 is PRHDT, CDR2 FYEKMQ, per germline (reference sequence). The CDR3 reads CASSELKRGGADTQYF. The CDR3 nucleotides are TGTGCCAGCAGCGAACTGAAGCGGGGGGGCGCAGATACGCAGTATTTT.

V is TRBV6-5 and J is TRBJ1-2, with unresolved D. In germline, CDR1 is MNHEY, CDR2 SVGAGI. The CDR3 loop spans 14 amino acids. The V end lost 5 bases, the J end lost 6 bases, and 16 bases lay between the germline ends. Here the CDR3 reads CASSRSWGQDGYTF. CDR3 in DNA: TGTGCCAGCAGTCGCAGTTGGGGTCAGGATGGCTACACCTTC.

The rearrangement uses TRBV7-2 and TRBJ2-7; the D is unclear. Germline lookup yields CDR1 SGHTA and CDR2 FQGNSA. Trimming took 6 bases from V and 0 from J, leaving 9 bases between them. This CDR3 region has 13 residues. The CDR3 loop is CASRPTLSYEQYF. As DNA, the CDR3 is TGTGCCAGCAGACCCACCCTCTCCTACGAGCAGTACTTC.

V gene TRBV5-1 combines with J gene TRBJ1-5, with 7 bases aligning to TRBD1. Trimming at V came to 4 bases and at J to 7 bases, leaving 8 bases not matched to a gene. There are 14 residues in the CDR3. Germline CDR1 reads SGHRS; CDR2 reads YFSETQ. The CDR3 sequence is CASSPGQSGQPQHF. CDR3 nucleotide sequence: TGCGCCAGCAGCCCGGGACAGTCGGGACAGCCCCAGCATTTT.

The chain couples TRBV5-4 to TRBJ2-7; the match to TRBD1 covers 9 bases. CDR3 length: 16 amino acids. The ends lost 3 bases at V and 5 bases at J; junction bases unmatched: 12. Germline assignment: CDR1 SGHNT and CDR2 YYREEE (reference sequence). The CDR3 loop is CASSSHRQGGVDEQYF. In nucleotides, the CDR3 is TGTGCCAGCAGCTCGCACCGACAGGGGGGGGTTGACGAGCAGTACTTC.

The V and J genes are TRBV6-4 and TRBJ2-3; D not resolved. The germline V gene has CDR1 MRHNA and CDR2 SNTAGT. V lost 9 bases and J lost 4, with 14 bases in between. The CDR3 has 13 amino acids. CDR3 in DNA: TGTGCCAGGAATGGTAGGGTCGCAGATACGCAGTATTTT. This sequence encodes CARNGRVADTQYF.

The CDR3 bases are TGTGCCAGCAGGGAAATAGCGGGGGGAGTAGATACGCAGTATTTT. As protein: CASREIAGGVDTQYF. The chain couples TRBV6-1 to TRBJ2-3, with 10 bases fitting TRBD2. There are 15 residues in the CDR3. CDR1 and CDR2 (germline): MNHNS, SASEGT. Trimming took 6 bases from V and 5 from J; bases not matched to a gene: 8.

The genes are TRBV7-9 and TRBJ2-1; 7 positions agree with TRBD1. The CDR3 extends over 16 amino acids. Germline loops: CDR1 SEHNR, CDR2 FQNEAQ (reference sequence). The trim removed 4 bases at V and 2 bases at J, leaving 8 bases unmatched. CDR3 sequence reads: CASSSQLGTAYNEQFF. The CDR3 nucleotides are TGTGCCAGCAGCTCTCAACTCGGGACAGCCTACAATGAGCAGTTCTTC.

The genes are TRBV18 and TRBJ1-5, with D perhaps matching TRBD1 (5 bases). The CDR3 length is 15 residues. With 6 bases removed from V and 0 bases from J, the gap between germline ends came to 12 bases. Looked up from germline, CDR1 is KGHSH and CDR2 is LQKENI. The chain's CDR3 is CASSTTDYSNQPQHF. The CDR3 DNA reads as TGTGCCAGCTCGACGACAGATTATAGCAATCAGCCCCAGCATTTT. Variable domain in full (rest from reference TRBV18 and TRBJ1-5): NAGVMQNPRHLVRRRGQEARLRCSPMKGHSHVYWYRQLPEEGLKFMVYLQKENIIDESGMPKERFSAEFPKEGPSILRIQQVVRGDSAAYFCASSTTDYSNQPQHFGDGTRLSIL.

The chain links TRBV7-9 to TRBJ2-3, with D unclear. The CDR3 runs to 13 residues. Trimming stripped 5 bases from V and 6 bases from J, with 12 bases between. Germline V gene data show CDR1 as SEHNR and CDR2 as FQNEAQ (reference sequence). The CDR3 region has the DNA TGTGCCAGCAGCACCGGGCCTATCGATACGCAGTATTTT. Encoded protein: CASSTGPIDTQYF.

V usage is TRBV5-1 and J usage is TRBJ2-5, with D hard to call. The end of the DNA is better explained by TRBJ2-7, so the J call may be wrong. Germline V gives CDR1 SGHRS, CDR2 YFSETQ. This CDR3 region has 14 residues. The CDR3 DNA is TGCGCCAGCAGCTTGGAAAGTGAAGTCTACGAGCAGTACTTC. As protein: CASSLESEVYEQYF.

Remarks on this clone: An end of the junction differs from the germline gene, which may be a read error. The V and J genes are TRBV5-5 and TRBJ1-2; unclear D gene. CDR1 and CDR2 (germline): SGHKS, YYEKEE (reference sequence). CDR3 length equals 14 residues. The CDR3 protein is CASSRRPSTYGCTF. DNA for the CDR3: TGTGCCAGCAGCCGTCGTCCGAGTACCTATGGCTGCACCTTC. The full variable domain, completed using reference TRBV5-5 and TRBJ1-2, is DAGVTQSPTHLIKTRGQQVTLRCSPISGHKSVSWYQQVLGQGPQFIFQYYEKEERGRGNFPDRFSARQFPNYSSELNVNALLLGDSALYLCASSRRPSTYGCTFGSGTRLTVV.

The V call is TRBV6-1, the J call TRBJ2-7, with D hard to call. The CDR3 length is 12 residues. V lost 10 bases and J lost 5, with 15 bases in between. The germline gives CDR1 MNHNS, CDR2 SASEGT. CDR3 bases: TGTGCCACCCATGACACCCTCCACGAGCAGTACTTC. Its translation: CATHDTLHEQYF.

The rearrangement links TRBV5-1 to TRBJ2-5, with TRBD2 matching over 8 bases. This CDR3 has 13 amino acids. Per the germline V gene, CDR1 is SGHRS and CDR2 is YFSETQ. J was trimmed by 4 bases and V by 4 bases; bases with no gene match: 3. The CDR3 loop reads CASSRTSIETQYF. The CDR3, as DNA: TGCGCCAGCAGCAGGACTAGCATAGAGACCCAGTACTTC. Using reference TRBV5-1 and TRBJ2-5 for the parts outside the CDR3, the full variable domain is KAGVTQTPRYLIKTRGQQVTLSCSPISGHRSVSWYQQTPGQGLQFLFEYFSETQRNKGNFPGRFSGRQFSNSRSEMNVSTLELGDSALYLCASSRTSIETQYFGPGTRLLVL.